This entry features one T cell receptor beta chain sequence. Its antigen remains unknown. This entry comes from a study of response to subunit inactivated influenza vaccine. Study results and caveats: Authors suggested few new T cells are recruited by each seasonal influenza vaccination.

MiXCR was run by TCRdb on the RT-PCR reads, yielding one entry per CDR3 protein. The sample holds fewer than 600,000 distinct CDR3 sequences; roughly 7.9% are singletons and the top ten take roughly 13%. CDR3 length: 15 residues. V shed 1 base and J shed 2 bases, with 12 bases lying between them. Germline V gene lookup returns CDR1 SGHVS and CDR2 FQNEAQ. The sequence came from a man between 50 and 70 years old who received an inactivated influenza vaccine. This specimen consisted of PBMCs from blood, obtained less than 25 months after vaccination. The chain recombines TRBV7-8 with TRBJ2-7, with D possibly being TRBD1 (6 bases). CDR3 sequence (DNA): TGTGCCAGCAGCTTAGACAGGGACCATACCTACGAGCAGTACTTC. The encoded protein is CASSLDRDHTYEQYF.